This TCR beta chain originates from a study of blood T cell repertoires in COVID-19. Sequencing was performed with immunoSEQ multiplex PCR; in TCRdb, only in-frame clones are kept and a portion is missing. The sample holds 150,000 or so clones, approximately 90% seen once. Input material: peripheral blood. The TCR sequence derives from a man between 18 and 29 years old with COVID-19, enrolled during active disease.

The CDR3 nucleotides are TGTGCCAGAAGCTGGGGACAGGGGGGAGAGACCCAGTACTTC. It is translated as CARSWGQGGETQYF. V gene TRBV5-3 combines with J gene TRBJ2-5, with TRBD1 matching 11 bases. TRBV5-3 is an open reading frame whose function is uncertain. V lost 3 bases to trimming and J lost 4 bases; unmatched junction nucleotides: 2. This CDR3 has 14 amino acids.